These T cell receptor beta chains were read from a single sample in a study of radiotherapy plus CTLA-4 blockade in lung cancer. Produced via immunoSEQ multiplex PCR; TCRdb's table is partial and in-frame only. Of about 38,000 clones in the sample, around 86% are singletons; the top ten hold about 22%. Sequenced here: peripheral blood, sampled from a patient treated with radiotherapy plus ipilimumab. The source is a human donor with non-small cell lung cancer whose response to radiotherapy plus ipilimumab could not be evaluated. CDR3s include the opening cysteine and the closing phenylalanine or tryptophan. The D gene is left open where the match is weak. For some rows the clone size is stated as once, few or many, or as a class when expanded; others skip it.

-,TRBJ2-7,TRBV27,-,CASREAATYEQYF,TGTGCCAGCAGGGAAGCAGCGACCTACGAGCAGTACTTC
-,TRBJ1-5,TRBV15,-,CATSRGGGPSNPQHF,TGTGCCACCAGCAGAGGGGGGGGGCCCTCTAACCCCCAGCATTTT
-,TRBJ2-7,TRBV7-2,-,CASSLSTSSYEQYF,TGTGCCAGCAGCTTATCCACAAGCTCCTACGAGCAGTACTTC
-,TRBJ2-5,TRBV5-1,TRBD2,CASSPSSGGAVETQYF,TGCGCCAGCAGCCCGTCTAGCGGGGGGGCCGTGGAGACCCAGTACTTC
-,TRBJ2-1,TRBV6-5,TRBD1,CASSSWDRAHEQFF,TGTGCCAGCAGTTCCTGGGACAGGGCTCATGAGCAGTTCTTC
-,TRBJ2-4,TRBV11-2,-,CASSSRRPRGNIQYF,TGTGCCAGCAGCTCCCGTCGGCCCCGAGGAAACATTCAGTACTTC
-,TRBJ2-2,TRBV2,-,CASSSQGRDTGELFF,TGTGCCAGCAGTTCGCAGGGGCGCGACACCGGGGAGCTGTTTTTT
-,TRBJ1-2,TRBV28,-,CAARRGGANYGYTF,TGTGCCGCCCGCCGGGGGGGAGCTAACTATGGCTACACCTTC
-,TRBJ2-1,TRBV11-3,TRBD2,CASSLSPAGVYEQFF,TGTGCCAGCAGCTTATCTCCAGCGGGAGTCTATGAGCAGTTCTTC
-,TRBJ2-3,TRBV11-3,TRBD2,CASSRRTTSGNNSYTDTQYF,TGTGCCAGCAGTCGAAGGACCACTAGCGGGAATAATTCCTACACAGATACGCAGTATTTT
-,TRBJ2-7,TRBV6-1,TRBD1,CATKTGFSSYEQYF,TGTGCCACAAAGACAGGGTTCTCCTCCTACGAGCAGTACTTC
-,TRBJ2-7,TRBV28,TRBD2,CASSLGAGGAYEQYF,TGTGCCAGCAGTTTGGGGGCGGGAGGGGCCTACGAGCAGTACTTC
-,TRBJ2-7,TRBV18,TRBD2,CASRLGASGSEQYF,TGTGCCAGCCGCCTCGGGGCTAGCGGGAGCGAGCAGTACTTC
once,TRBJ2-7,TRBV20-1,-,CSVRGNEQYF,TGCAGCGTTCGGGGAAACGAGCAGTACTTC
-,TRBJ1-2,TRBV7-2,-,CASSLQSGSGYTF,TGTGCCAGCAGCCTGCAGTCCGGGTCAGGCTACACCTTC
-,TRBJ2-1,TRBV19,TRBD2,CASRGGGAAYNEQFF,TGTGCCAGTAGGGGGGGAGGGGCTGCCTACAATGAGCAGTTCTTC
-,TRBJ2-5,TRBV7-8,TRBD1,CASSDTGTSGGETQYF,TGTGCCAGCAGCGACACCGGGACATCAGGGGGTGAGACCCAGTACTTC
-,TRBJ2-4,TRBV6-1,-,CASSGGPHKAKNIQYF,TGTGCCAGCAGTGGGGGCCCCCATAAGGCCAAAAACATTCAGTACTTC
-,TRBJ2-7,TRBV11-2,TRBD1,CASSLPQGGRRLPPYEQYF,TGTGCCAGCAGCCTACCACAGGGGGGACGACGGTTACCCCCGTACGAGCAGTACTTC
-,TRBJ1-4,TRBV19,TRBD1,CASSLKGAGEKLFF,TGTGCCAGTAGTCTTAAGGGGGCAGGGGAAAAACTGTTTTTT
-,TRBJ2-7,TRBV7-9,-,CASSFLRQGRYEQYF,TGTGCCAGCAGCTTTTTGAGGCAGGGGCGGTACGAGCAGTACTTC
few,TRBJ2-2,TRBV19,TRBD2,CASSIRGLGNTGELFF,TGTGCCAGTAGTATTCGAGGACTAGGGAACACCGGGGAGCTGTTTTTT
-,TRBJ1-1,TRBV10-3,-,CAISPTPNTEAFF,TGTGCCATCAGCCCCACACCTAACACTGAAGCTTTCTTT
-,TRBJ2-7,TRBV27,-,CASRGLGGYEQYF,TGTGCCAGCAGGGGGCTGGGCGGCTACGAGCAGTACTTC
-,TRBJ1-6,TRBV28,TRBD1,CASKRQGQFNSPLHF,TGTGCCAGCAAAAGGCAGGGACAGTTTAATTCACCCCTCCACTTT
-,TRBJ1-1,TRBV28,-,CASSFERNTEAFF,TGTGCCAGCAGTTTCGAGAGGAACACTGAAGCTTTCTTT
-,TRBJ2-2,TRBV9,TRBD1,CASSVGGRTGGKMFF,TGTGCCAGCAGCGTAGGAGGACGGACAGGGGGAAAGATGTTTTTT
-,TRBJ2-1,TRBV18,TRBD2,CASSPTLGTSGSNEQFF,TGTGCCAGCTCACCAACACTCGGGACTAGCGGGAGTAATGAGCAGTTCTTC
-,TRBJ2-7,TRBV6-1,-,CASRSPTNYEQYF,TGTGCCAGCCGGTCACCCACGAACTACGAGCAGTACTTC
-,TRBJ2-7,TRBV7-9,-,CASSLLSALAPYEQYF,TGTGCCAGCAGCTTATTATCTGCGCTAGCGCCCTACGAGCAGTACTTC
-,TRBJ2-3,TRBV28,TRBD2,CASSPGGTGGGTDTQYF,TGTGCCAGCAGCCCTGGTGGGACGGGAGGGGGCACAGATACGCAGTATTTT
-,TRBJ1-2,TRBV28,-,CASSLSQQGDTF,TGTGCCAGCAGTTTAAGCCAACAGGGAGACACCTTC
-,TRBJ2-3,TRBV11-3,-,CASSSGEVHSTDTQYF,TGTGCCAGCAGCTCGGGGGAGGTCCATAGCACAGATACGCAGTATTTT
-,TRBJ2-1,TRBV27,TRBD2,CASSSLGGGSSYNEQFF,TGTGCCAGCAGTTCCCTTGGCGGGGGTTCCTCCTACAATGAGCAGTTCTTC
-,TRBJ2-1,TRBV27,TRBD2,CASSSLWTSGDFSYNEQFF,TGTGCCAGCAGTTCCCTCTGGACTAGCGGGGACTTCTCCTACAATGAGCAGTTCTTC
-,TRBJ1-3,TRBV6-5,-,CASSYSVLAGNTIYF,TGTGCCAGCAGTTACTCGGTCCTAGCGGGAAACACCATATATTTT
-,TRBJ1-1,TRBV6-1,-,CASSEPTTAVNTEAFF,TGTGCCAGCAGTGAACCGACGACGGCGGTCAACACTGAAGCTTTCTTT
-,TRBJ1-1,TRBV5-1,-,CASSSSPSGSGAFF,TGCGCCAGCAGCTCCTCACCCTCGGGGTCGGGAGCTTTCTTT
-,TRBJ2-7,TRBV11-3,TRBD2,CASSPGLAGVREQYF,TGTGCCAGCAGCCCGGGACTAGCGGGAGTTCGCGAGCAGTACTTC
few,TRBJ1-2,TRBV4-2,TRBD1,CASSRGTGDGYTF,TGTGCCAGCAGCCGCGGGACAGGCGACGGCTACACCTTC
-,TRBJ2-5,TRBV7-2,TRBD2,CASSLQRDRPGKETQYF,TGTGCCAGCAGCTTACAGCGGGATCGTCCGGGGAAAGAGACCCAGTACTTC